This TCR beta chain was sequenced for a study of blood T cell repertoires in COVID-19 (dated by TCRdb to about 2020). With respect to the entire study: Samples from collaborators originated in the United States, Italy and Spain and spanned both the acute and convalescent phases of COVID-19. The samples were drawn from the first 160 participants of the ongoing ImmuneRACE study and from over a thousand subjects provided by 6 global collaborators. A de-identified subject ID, COVID-19 status, age in years and sex were almost always included in the sample metadata. Where HLA class I and class II types were available, the types were taken from metadata supplied by the sample provider, not from assay-based typing. The material from the prospective study consisted of cDNA or gDNA derived from T cells, B-cell-depleted T cells, or PBMCs. The dataset comprised deeply sampled blood TCRbeta repertoires from subjects exposed to, actively infected with, or recovered from COVID-19. The repertoires were made available in a free public database intended to serve as a resource for research on the immune response to SARS-CoV-2.

Each collaborating institution followed its own protocols to collect whole blood in K2EDTA tubes. For TCRbeta analysis, collaborators shipped samples as frozen whole blood, isolated PBMCs, or DNA extracted from either of those sample types. The immunoSEQ Assay, a bias-controlled multiplex PCR, was used to amplify TCRbeta CDR3 regions from genomic DNA. Per the source publication's procedure: The number of nucleated cells in each sample was estimated from the amplification of reference gene primers within the assay. To quantify the absolute abundance of each unique TCRbeta CDR3 rearrangement, sequence reads were collapsed and filtered. For each sample, productive Simpson clonality was calculated as the square root of Simpson's diversity index over productive rearrangements. The table comes from immuneACCESS by way of TCRdb, which keeps in-frame sequences with V and J called. Part of the clones is missing from these tables; in studies checked, under half for an unresolved V gene and the rest for unknown reasons. Clone size and V and J calls were adopted from that table, with D and trimming inferred from the DNA. The sample table shows under 200,000 clones, and around 86% are seen once. The ten largest clonotypes hold approximately 3.5% of the sample.

Results and caveats for the whole study, not just this receptor: The amount of clinical and demographic metadata varied by source and participant and was provided uncurated.

In the case of this clone: What antigen it recognizes has not been identified. The sample holds no much larger clone one base away, and base qualities are not on file.

The source of this sequence is an older man with acute or convalescent COVID-19. Sequences were obtained from peripheral blood.

The DNA sequence reads TGTGCCAGTAGTATGGTTGTGGGCACAGGGGGCAAAACCTACGAGCAGTACTTC. This gives the protein CASSMVVGTGGKTYEQYF. Recombination joined TRBV19 with TRBJ2-7, with TRBD1 matching 9 junction bases. The CDR3 runs 18 residues from the cysteine to the phenylalanine. The kept DNA is CDR3 alone, 54 bases in frame from the first base. Unmatched junction bases come to 14, with V trimmed by 3 bases and J by 2 bases. Reading the germline V gene (reference sequence) gives CDR1 LNHDA and CDR2 SQIVND.